The clone carrying this TCR beta chain was recorded many times. Its antigen is not identified. After constant-region reverse-primer amplification, full-length variable regions underwent semi-nested PCR with Nested Universal Primer A. MiXCR, applied by TCRdb to the 5' RACE reads, yields one record per CDR3 protein. The data contain fewer than 75,000 distinct CDR3 sequences, about 28% of them singletons. Cells sorted as Tregs were CD4+, CD25+ and CD127-/low. There are 15 residues in the CDR3. J gave up 6 bases and V 2 bases, and 6 bases lay outside the gene matches. Looked up from germline, CDR1 is SGHAT and CDR2 is FQNNGV. Broader study findings: The larger-cohort validation was restricted to a single TCR beta V-J rearrangement rather than whole repertoires.

This clonotype was obtained from a female donor with breast cancer. The sequenced material came from tumor-infiltrating Tregs sorted from the breast tumor. The rearrangement joins TRBV11-2 to TRBJ2-2, with 7 bases aligning to TRBD2. The CDR3 DNA follows: TGTGCCAGCAGCTTACTCGCGGGAGTGTCCGGGGAGCTGTTTTTT. Amino acid sequence: CASSLLAGVSGELFF.